The clone carrying this T cell receptor beta chain was seen once. Its antigen is as yet unknown. Clones were sequenced by immunoSEQ multiplex PCR, and TCRdb holds only the in-frame ones, with some missing. The table shows 25,000 to 30,000 clones, with 70% to 75% occurring only once. Looked up from germline, CDR1 is SGDLS and CDR2 is YYNGEE. V gave up 3 bases and J gave up 4 bases; unmatched junction bases: 6. The CDR3 is made up of 15 amino acids. The data originate from a study of vaccination effects on CD4 cells after COVID-19. Study-level information: Following the second dose by a median of 72 days, the post-vaccine samples were obtained. Study observations and caveats: Clones of infection and vaccine origin contracted markedly late after vaccination.

With the ViraFEST assay, the study expanded antigen-specific CD4+ T cells using viral peptide pools, then sequenced them. Following 10 days of culture, CD4+ T cells were isolated. The participants, recipients of two vaccine doses, got either BNT162b2 or mRNA-1273. None of the vaccinated had previously contracted SARS-CoV-2, and their nucleocapsid antibodies tested negative. On days 3 and 7, fresh IL-2 medium replaced half the medium. V and J are TRBV9 and TRBJ2-3, with 9 bases fitting TRBD2. Sequenced here: CD4+ T cells from PBMCs cultured with HCoV-NL63 spike peptides, sampled after COVID-19 vaccination. The TCR comes from a human donor who received a COVID-19 vaccine. The CDR3 protein is CASSETSGVADTQYF. In DNA form, the CDR3 reads TGTGCCAGCAGCGAGACTAGCGGCGTGGCAGATACGCAGTATTTT.